Given below is one TCR beta chain in context. Its cognate antigen has yet to be identified. Base qualities were left out, and no much larger clone turns up one base away. The study profiled bulk TCR beta-chain repertoires in matched peripheral blood, tumor and adjacent normal breast tissue taken from approximately 15 patients with early-stage breast cancer. Before surgery, roughly 4.5-10 mL of whole blood was collected into EDTA tubes and then processed within 2 hours. Peripheral blood mononuclear cells were isolated by Ficoll-Paque centrifugation in SepMate-50 tubes. For storage in liquid nitrogen, PBMCs were cryopreserved as aliquots of roughly 1.8 to 4.5 million cells in about 90% FBS with around 10% DMSO. The Qiagen AllPrep DNA/RNA Mini kit was used for genomic DNA extraction. From cysteine to phenylalanine, the CDR3 is 16 amino acids long. The kept DNA is CDR3 alone, 48 bases in frame from the first base. CDR1 and CDR2, looked up from the germline V gene, are KGHSH and LQKENI. Cut back by 0 bases and 2 bases, the V and J ends lie 14 bases apart.

These data belong to a study of early stage breast cancer tumors (dated by TCRdb to 2016 to 2017). About the study as a whole: Of the approximately 15 invasive breast tumors, eleven to twelve were found to be estrogen receptor-positive, progesterone receptor-positive and HER2-negative. Of the roughly twelve ER+/PR+/HER2- tumors, eight were classified as invasive ductal carcinomas and four as invasive lobular carcinomas. On average, each sample got about 9.6-fold read coverage. Across all samples, 2,500,000 or so templates representing nearly 1,100,000 unique clonotypes were detected.

Each sample was amplified in two independent genomic DNA replicates, using approximately 0.5 ug for blood and around 1.5 ug for tumor or normal breast. TCRB sequencing of genomic DNA was carried out with the ImmunoSeq Intro kit according to the manufacturer's instructions. Multiplex PCR was run for 25 to 35 cycles using proprietary primers and spike-in control sequences for absolute quantification. Single-end 150-bp reads were used to sequence an 87-bp fragment spanning the CDR3 plus the flanking V and J genes. Seven samples, with two replicates for each sample, were multiplexed per lane of an Illumina MiSeq using version 3.0 chemistry. Under the source paper's analysis protocol: Raw data were processed by the vendor's proprietary pipeline, with both replicates merged into one result per sample. Productive rearrangements sharing the V-gene family, CDR3 amino acid sequence and J-gene segment were defined as clonotypes. Clonality was calculated as 1 minus the normalized Shannon entropy (Pielou evenness) of TCRB abundances. T cell density was estimated by dividing total templates by the number of input cells inferred from the DNA input amount. Recon with default parameters was used to estimate total repertoire diversity and clonality. A clonotype was considered tumor-enriched if its abundance in tumor exceeded 0.1% and was at least 32-fold higher than its abundance in normal breast. This immuneACCESS table, as held by TCRdb, lists in-frame sequences with V and J called but not all clones. Of the missing ones, under half trace to an unresolved V gene in checked studies; the others have no known cause. That table gives V, J and clone size, and the DNA gave D and trimming. The sample yields tens of thousands of clones; about 78% were counted once. The ten largest clones add up to about 6.8% of the sample.

Broad study findings and their caveats: Chain pairing and functional markers such as CD4, CD8 and FOXP3 were missed by bulk genomic DNA sequencing of unsorted cells. Approximately 2.5-fold higher T cell density and higher clonality were observed in tumors than in adjacent normal breast tissue. Because the cohort was small, a breakdown by tumor subtype could not be done. Greater similarity was observed between blood and normal breast repertoires than between blood and tumor repertoires, and tumor was distinguished from normal in about 85% of the 16 patients when each tissue was compared with blood. Enriched TCRB sequences shared across patients were mostly commonly generated sequences, unlikely to play an important role in the tumor microenvironment.

The sample comprised blood. This chain is built from TRBV18 and TRBJ2-7, with TRBD2 tentatively as D gene (6 bases match). The TCR comes from a person aged 45 to 59 with breast cancer. The CDR3 protein is CASSPPGGTGTYEQYF. The DNA sequence follows: TGTGCCAGCTCACCACCGGGCGGGACGGGGACCTACGAGCAGTACTTC. The CDR3, completed at both ends by the reference TRBV18 and TRBJ2-7 genes, gives the full variable domain NAGVMQNPRHLVRRRGQEARLRCSPMKGHSHVYWYRQLPEEGLKFMVYLQKENIIDESGMPKERFSAEFPKEGPSILRIQQVVRGDSAAYFCASSPPGGTGTYEQYFGPGTRLTVT.